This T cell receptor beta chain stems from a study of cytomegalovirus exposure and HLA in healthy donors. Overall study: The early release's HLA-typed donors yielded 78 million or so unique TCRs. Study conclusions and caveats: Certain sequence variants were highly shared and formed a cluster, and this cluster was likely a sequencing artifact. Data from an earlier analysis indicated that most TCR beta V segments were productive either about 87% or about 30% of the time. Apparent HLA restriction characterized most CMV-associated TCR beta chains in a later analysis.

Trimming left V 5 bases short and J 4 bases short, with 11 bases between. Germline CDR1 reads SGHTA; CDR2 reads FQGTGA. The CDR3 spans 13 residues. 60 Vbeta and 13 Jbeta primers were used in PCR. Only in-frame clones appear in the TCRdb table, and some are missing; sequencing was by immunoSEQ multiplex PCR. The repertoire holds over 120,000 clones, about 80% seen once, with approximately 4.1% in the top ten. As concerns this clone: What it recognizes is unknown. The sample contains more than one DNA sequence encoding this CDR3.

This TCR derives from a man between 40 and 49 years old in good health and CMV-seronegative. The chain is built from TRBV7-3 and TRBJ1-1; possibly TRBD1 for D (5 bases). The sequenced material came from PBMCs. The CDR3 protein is CASSLGGGTEAFF. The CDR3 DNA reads TGTGCCAGCAGCCTCGGGGGAGGCACTGAAGCTTTCTTT.